The 9 T cell receptor beta chains below all came from one sample that was sequenced in a study of cytomegalovirus exposure and HLA in healthy donors. Clones were read by immunoSEQ multiplex PCR, and TCRdb kept only the in-frame ones, dropping some. The sample has tens of thousands of clones, roughly 91% seen once. Specimen: PBMCs. These receptors were collected from a woman between 25 and 40 years old in good health and CMV-seronegative.

The chain has TRBV28 and TRBJ2-7, with D hard to call. The CDR3 runs 12 residues. V dropped 6 bases and J dropped 0 bases, with 6 bases sitting between them. Per germline, CDR1 MDHEN and CDR2 SYDVKM. The CDR3 DNA reads as TGTGCCAGCAGCGGTGGCTCCTACGAGCAGTACTTC. It yields the protein CASSGGSYEQYF.

The V and J genes are TRBV6-6 and TRBJ1-2; unclear D gene. The CDR3 totals 10 residues. Germline CDR1 reads MNHNY; CDR2 reads SVGAGI (reference sequence). Trimming cost V 6 bases and J 12 bases, with 11 bases left between them. CDR3 protein: CASRAEVHTF. The CDR3 nucleotides are TGTGCCAGCAGGGCGGAGGTTCACACCTTC.

The V and J genes are TRBV7-3 and TRBJ2-2; TRBD2 matches at 9 bases. Germline assignment: CDR1 SGHTA and CDR2 FQGTGA. The CDR3 covers 21 residues. V lost 5 bases, J lost 5 bases, and 24 bases stayed unmatched. The chain's CDR3 is CASSEFSRGLRSGSGTGELFF. CDR3 bases: TGTGCCAGCAGCGAGTTTTCCAGGGGACTACGTAGCGGGAGCGGGACCGGGGAGCTGTTTTTT.

This chain uses TRBV28 with TRBJ1-4; D is possibly TRBD1 (5 bases). The germline gives CDR1 MDHEN, CDR2 SYDVKM. The CDR3 is 15 residues long. Trimming took 3 bases from V and 4 from J, leaving 12 bases between them. CDR3 loop: CASSLYRQFNEKLFF. CDR3 nucleotide sequence: TGTGCCAGCAGTTTGTATCGACAGTTTAATGAAAAACTGTTTTTT.

This chain connects TRBV10-3 to TRBJ2-3; a possible D gene is TRBD1 (5 bases). Germline-derived CDR1 and CDR2 are ENHRY and SYGVKD. Trimming shortened V by 7 bases and J by 0 bases, and 23 bases separated the two germline ends. There are 18 residues in the CDR3. The CDR3 DNA sequence: TGTGCCATCAAAGGGGCAGGCTTGGGGTCCCTAAGCACAGATACGCAGTATTTT. This encodes CAIKGAGLGSLSTDTQYF.

V gene TRBV7-9 combines with J gene TRBJ1-5, with D hard to call. Germline CDR1 SEHNR, CDR2 FQNEAQ (reference sequence). V lost 1 base to trimming and J lost 10 bases, with 8 bases between them. There are 12 residues in the CDR3. DNA for the CDR3: TGTGCCAGCAGCTTAGAGGCGGGTCCCCAGCATTTT. It is translated as CASSLEAGPQHF.

V is TRBV27 and J is TRBJ2-7, with D maybe TRBD1 (6 bases). Germline CDR1 MNHEY, CDR2 SMNVEV (reference sequence). This CDR3 spans 15 amino acids. V lost 0 bases, J lost 6 bases, and 15 bases lay in between. The CDR3 nucleotides read TGTGCCAGCAGTTTATCGATAGGGGGTCATGGCGAGCAGTACTTC. Translating gives CASSLSIGGHGEQYF.

The chain carries TRBV7-9 and TRBJ2-1, with D unclear. The CDR3 has 16 residues. V lost 5 bases to trimming and J lost 7 bases, with 21 bases between them. From germline, CDR1 is SEHNR and CDR2 FQNEAQ (reference sequence). The CDR3 protein is CASSPSGWSIGNEQFF. The CDR3 DNA sequence: TGTGCCAGCAGCCCGTCGGGTTGGTCGATTGGGAATGAGCAGTTCTTC.

The rearrangement uses TRBV6-5 and TRBJ2-7, with a weak D call TRBD2 (6 bases). This CDR3 spans 13 amino acids. V dropped 2 bases and J dropped 4 bases, with 9 bases sitting between them. Looked up from germline, CDR1 is MNHEY and CDR2 is SVGAGI. This chain's CDR3 is CASSYRGFYEQYF. The CDR3 region has the DNA TGTGCCAGCAGTTACCGGGGGTTTTACGAGCAGTACTTC.